This section outlines one TCR beta chain sequence together with its context. Source study methods: How many nucleated cells were present was estimated from reference gene primer amplification. Assay used: immunoSEQ multiplex PCR; TCRdb lists only in-frame clones, some missing. Clone size and V and J calls were adopted from that table, with D and trimming inferred from the DNA. Of some 270,000 clones listed, about 89% were seen once; the top ten hold roughly 0.8%. Germline loops: CDR1 SGHDN, CDR2 FVKESK. Trimming removed 4 bases from V and 6 bases from J; junction bases left unmatched: 5. The CDR3 length is 15 residues. This sample is part of a study of blood T cell repertoires in COVID-19. Study overall: Whether acute or convalescent, the COVID-19 samples came from the United States, Italy and Spain. Sources were T cells, B-cell-depleted T cells, or PBMCs; the material itself was cDNA or gDNA.

The clonotype was recovered from a man between 25 and 39 years old with acute or convalescent COVID-19. The chain joins TRBV14 to TRBJ2-1; TRBD1 aligns across 11 bases. The specimen was peripheral blood. CDR3 DNA: TGTGCCAGCAGCCCGGGACAGGGGGGGCCCAATGAGCAGTTCTTC. This codes for CASSPGQGGPNEQFF. The variable domain in full, completed from reference TRBV14 and TRBJ2-1, reads EAGVTQFPSHSVIEKGQTVTLRCDPISGHDNLYWYRRVMGKEIKFLLHFVKESKQDESGMPNNRFLAERTGGTYSTLKVQPAELEDSGVYFCASSPGQGGPNEQFFGPGTRLTVL.